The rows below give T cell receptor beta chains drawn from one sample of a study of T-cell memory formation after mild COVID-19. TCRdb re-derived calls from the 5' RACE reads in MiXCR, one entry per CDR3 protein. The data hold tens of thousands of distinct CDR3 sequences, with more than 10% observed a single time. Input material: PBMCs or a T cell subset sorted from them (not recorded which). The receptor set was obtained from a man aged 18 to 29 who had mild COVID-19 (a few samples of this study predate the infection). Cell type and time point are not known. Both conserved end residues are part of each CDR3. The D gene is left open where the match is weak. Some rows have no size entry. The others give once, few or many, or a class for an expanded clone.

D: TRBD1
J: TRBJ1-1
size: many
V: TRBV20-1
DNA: TGCAGTGCCCCGGGACAGGGTGCTGAAGCTTTCTTT
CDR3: CSAPGQGAEAFF

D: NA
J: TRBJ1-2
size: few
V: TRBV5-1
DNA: TGCGCCAGCAGCTCCTACGTAGCGGGAGGAGGCTATGGCTACACCTTC
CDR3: CASSSYVAGGGYGYTF

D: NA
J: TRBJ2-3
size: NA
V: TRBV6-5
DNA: TGTGCCAGCAGTTTGTCAGATACGCAGTATTTT
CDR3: CASSLSDTQYF

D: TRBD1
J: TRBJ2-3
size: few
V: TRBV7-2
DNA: TGTGCCAGCAGCCCAGGACAGGGAGTGGGAGATACGCAGTATTTT
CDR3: CASSPGQGVGDTQYF

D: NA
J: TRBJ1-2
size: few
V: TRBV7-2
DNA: TGTGCCAGCAGCTTAGCGCGGAGGGGCTACACCTTC
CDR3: CASSLARRGYTF

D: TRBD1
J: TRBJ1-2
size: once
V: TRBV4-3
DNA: TGCGCCAGCAGCCAAGTAGGTGGACAGGGAAACTATGGCTACACCTTC
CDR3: CASSQVGGQGNYGYTF

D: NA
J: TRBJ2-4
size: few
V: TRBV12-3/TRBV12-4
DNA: TGTGCCAGCAGTTTTCTCGGTGGGTCTGGGGACATTCAGTACTTC
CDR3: CASSFLGGSGDIQYF

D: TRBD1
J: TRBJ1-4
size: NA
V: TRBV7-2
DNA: TGTGCCAGCAGCTTAGAGCCCAGGGGGCTGGATGAAAAACTGTTTTTT
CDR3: CASSLEPRGLDEKLFF

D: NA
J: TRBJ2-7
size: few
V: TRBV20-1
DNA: TGCAGTGCTAGAGCCGACAGCCTCTCCAGCGGGCAGTACTTC
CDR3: CSARADSLSSGQYF

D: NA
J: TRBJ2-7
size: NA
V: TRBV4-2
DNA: TGTGCCAGCAGCCTCCACAGCGCAGGCGAGCAGTACTTC
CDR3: CASSLHSAGEQYF

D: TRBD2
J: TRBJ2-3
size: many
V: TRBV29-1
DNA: TGCAGCGGGGGACTAGCGGGGACCACAGATACGCAGTATTTT
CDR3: CSGGLAGTTDTQYF

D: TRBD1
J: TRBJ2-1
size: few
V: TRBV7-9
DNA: TGTGCCAGCACTCTCAGAGACCGGGGACAGCGATACAATGAGCAGTTCTTC
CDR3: CASTLRDRGQRYNEQFF

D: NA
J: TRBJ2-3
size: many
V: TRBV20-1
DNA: TGCAGTGCTAAAGGGACCCCAAGGGCAGATACGCAGTATTTT
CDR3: CSAKGTPRADTQYF

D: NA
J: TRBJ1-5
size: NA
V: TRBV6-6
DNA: TGTGCCAGCAGGAAGGACGAGGGAGGGCAGCCCCAGCATTTT
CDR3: CASRKDEGGQPQHF

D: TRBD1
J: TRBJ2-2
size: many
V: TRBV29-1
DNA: TGCAGCGTTGAAGGCCTTAGGGACAGGGGGCGAGGGGAGCTGTTTTTT
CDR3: CSVEGLRDRGRGELFF

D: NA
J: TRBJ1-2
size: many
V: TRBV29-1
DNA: TGCAGCGTTGATAGGCAGGACGATGTTCACTATGGCTACACCTTC
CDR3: CSVDRQDDVHYGYTF

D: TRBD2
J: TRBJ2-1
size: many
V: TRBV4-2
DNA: TGTGCCAGCAGCCTTGAGACTAGCGGGGAATACAATGAGCAGTTCTTC
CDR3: CASSLETSGEYNEQFF

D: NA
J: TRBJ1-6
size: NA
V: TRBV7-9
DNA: TGTGCCAGCAGCTTAGAAACAGAAAATTCACCCCTCCACTTT
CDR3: CASSLETENSPLHF

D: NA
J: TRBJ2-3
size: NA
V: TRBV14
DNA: TGTGCCAGCAGCCAAGCAAGCAGGGCCGGGGGCACAGATACGCAGTATTTT
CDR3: CASSQASRAGGTDTQYF

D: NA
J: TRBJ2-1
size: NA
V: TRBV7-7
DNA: TGTGCTAGCAGCCCCGCCAGTTCCTACAATGAGCAGTTCTTC
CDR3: CASSPASSYNEQFF

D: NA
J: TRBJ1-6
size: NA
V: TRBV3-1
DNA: TGTGCCAGCAGCGTCACGCAGCGGGACCTAAACTTT
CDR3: CASSVTQRDLNF

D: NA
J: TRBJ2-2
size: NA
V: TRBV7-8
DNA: TGTGCCAGCAGCCCGTTGATTCCCCCCGGGGAGCTGTTTTTT
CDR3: CASSPLIPPGELFF

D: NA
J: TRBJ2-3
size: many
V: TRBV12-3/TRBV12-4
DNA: TGTGCCAGCAGCCCCCGAGGTCCAGATACGCAGTATTTT
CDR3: CASSPRGPDTQYF

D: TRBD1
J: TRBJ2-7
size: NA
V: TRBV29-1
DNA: TGCAGTGCCTCCTCCGGAACTTTTACGGGACAGGGTAACGAGCAGTACTTC
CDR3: CSASSGTFTGQGNEQYF

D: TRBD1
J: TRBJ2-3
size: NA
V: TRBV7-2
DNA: TGTGCCAGCAGCCTGTACAGTACCGGGACAGGGGCCGCAGATACGCAGTATTTT
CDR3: CASSLYSTGTGAADTQYF

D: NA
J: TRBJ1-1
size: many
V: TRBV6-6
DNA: TGTGCCAGCAGTTACGGCACTGAAGCTTTCTTT
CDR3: CASSYGTEAFF

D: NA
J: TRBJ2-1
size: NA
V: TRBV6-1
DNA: TGTGCCAGCAGGGGGACACAACCCAATGAGCAGTTCTTC
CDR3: CASRGTQPNEQFF

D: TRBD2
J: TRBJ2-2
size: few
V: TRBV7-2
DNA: TGTGCCAGCAGGCTTAGCGGGGGGAACACCGGGGAGCTGTTTTTT
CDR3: CASRLSGGNTGELFF

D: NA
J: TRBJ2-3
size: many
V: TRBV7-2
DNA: TGTGCCAGCAGACACCCCTCACACACAGATACGCAGTATTTT
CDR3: CASRHPSHTDTQYF

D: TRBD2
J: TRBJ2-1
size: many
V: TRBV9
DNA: TGTGCCAGCAGCGTAGGTAGCGGGGGCGACAATGAGCAGTTCTTC
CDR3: CASSVGSGGDNEQFF

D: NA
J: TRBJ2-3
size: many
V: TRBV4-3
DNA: TGCGCCAGCAGCCAATCAAGGGAGGATACGCAGTATTTT
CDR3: CASSQSREDTQYF

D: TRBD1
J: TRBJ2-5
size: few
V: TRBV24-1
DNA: TGTGCCACCAGTGACCCGGGACAGGGACTCGAGACCCAGTACTTC
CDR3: CATSDPGQGLETQYF

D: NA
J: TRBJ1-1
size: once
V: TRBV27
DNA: TGTGCCAGCAGCTCTTGTTTCTTT
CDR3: CASSSCFF

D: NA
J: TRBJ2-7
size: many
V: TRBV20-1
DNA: TGCAGTGCTAGGCTGGGCCATGCCTACGAGCAGTACTTC
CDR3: CSARLGHAYEQYF

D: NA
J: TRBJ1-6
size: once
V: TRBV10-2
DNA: TGCGCCAGCAGTCGACAGATGAATTCACCCCTCCACTTT
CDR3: CASSRQMNSPLHF

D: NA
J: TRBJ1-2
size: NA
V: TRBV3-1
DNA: TGTGCCAGCAGCCAATCCGGGACTCACTATGGCTACACCTTC
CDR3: CASSQSGTHYGYTF

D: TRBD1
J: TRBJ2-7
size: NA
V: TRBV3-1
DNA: TGTGCCAGCAGCCTCGACAGGGGGCCCTACGAGCAGTACTTC
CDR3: CASSLDRGPYEQYF

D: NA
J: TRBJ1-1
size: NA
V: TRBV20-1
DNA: TGCAGTGCTAGTGAGGGTGGCCTGAACACTGAAGCTTTCTTT
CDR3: CSASEGGLNTEAFF

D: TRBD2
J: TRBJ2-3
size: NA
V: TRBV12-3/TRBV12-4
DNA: TGTGCCAGCAGTATGAGCGGGAGGGCTGATACGCAGTATTTT
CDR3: CASSMSGRADTQYF

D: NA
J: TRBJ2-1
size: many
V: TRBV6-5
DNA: TGTGCCAGCAGATGGGGCTCCTACAATGAGCAGTTCTTC
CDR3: CASRWGSYNEQFF

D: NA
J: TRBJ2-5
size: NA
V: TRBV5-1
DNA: TGCGCCAGCAGCTACCCCCGGGGGCAAGAGACCCAGTACTTC
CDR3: CASSYPRGQETQYF

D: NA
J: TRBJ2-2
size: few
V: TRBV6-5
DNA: TGTGCCAGCAGTTACTACTCGGACACCGGGGAGCTGTTTTTT
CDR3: CASSYYSDTGELFF

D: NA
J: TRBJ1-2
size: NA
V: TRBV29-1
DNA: TGCAGCGCCGGGCACAACTATGGCTACACCTTC
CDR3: CSAGHNYGYTF

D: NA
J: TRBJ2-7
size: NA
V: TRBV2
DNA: TGTGCCAGCAGCGAACGCCGTGGACCCTACGAGCAGTACTTC
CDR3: CASSERRGPYEQYF

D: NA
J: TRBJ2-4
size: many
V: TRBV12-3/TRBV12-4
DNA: TGTGCCAGCAGTTGGGACCAAAGAAACATTCAGTACTTC
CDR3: CASSWDQRNIQYF